Each of the 19 T cell receptor beta chains below was sequenced from the same sample in a study of shared clonotypes between healthy human individuals. Produced via immunoSEQ multiplex PCR; TCRdb's table is partial and in-frame only. The data show 1.5 million to 2.5 million clones, just under 95% seen once. It was CD45RO-negative cells, positively selected for CCR7, that made up naive CD8 cells, with terminally differentiated effector memory CD45RA+ cells excluded. Sequenced: naive CD8+ T cells sorted from blood. The receptors were gathered from a man between 18 and 35 years old in good health.

This chain joins TRBV9 and TRBJ2-2, with 9 bases that match TRBD1. Per germline, CDR1 SGDLS and CDR2 YYNGEE. This CDR3 comprises 14 residues. The V segment lost 8 bases and the J segment 1 base; nucleotides outside the gene matches: 3. For the CDR3, the DNA is TGTGCCAGTCGGGGACAGGGGAACACCGGGGAGCTGTTTTTT. Translation gives CASRGQGNTGELFF.

The chain links TRBV2 to TRBJ2-5; the match to TRBD2 covers 7 bases. The length of the CDR3 is 15 residues. Germline-derived CDR1 and CDR2 are SNHLY and FYNNEI. Unmatched junction bases numbered 2, after V lost 0 bases and J lost 1 base. The CDR3 here is CASSEAQRGQETQYF. In nucleotides, the CDR3 is TGTGCCAGCAGTGAAGCCCAGCGGGGCCAAGAGACCCAGTACTTC. Using reference TRBV2 and TRBJ2-5 for the parts outside the CDR3, the full variable domain is EPEVTQTPSHQVTQMGQEVILRCVPISNHLYFYWYRQILGQKVEFLVSFYNNEISEKSEIFDDQFSVERPDGSNFTLKIRSTKLEDSAMYFCASSEAQRGQETQYFGPGTRLLVL.

The chain employs TRBV6-5 and TRBJ1-2; 11 bases fit TRBD1. J gave up 8 bases and V 3 bases, and 8 bases lay outside the gene matches. Germline CDR1 is MNHEY and CDR2 is SVGAGI. This CDR3 contains 15 residues. CDR3 in DNA: TGTGCCAGCAGTTATACCAGGACAGGGGGCGACGGCTACACCTTC. It translates to CASSYTRTGGDGYTF.

The V gene is TRBV7-9, the J gene TRBJ2-2; TRBD1 aligns across 7 bases. The CDR3 consists of 13 residues. Trimming removed 5 bases from V and 6 bases from J; junction bases left unmatched: 3. Per germline, CDR1 SEHNR and CDR2 FQNEAQ (reference sequence). The CDR3 sequence is CASSKTGAGELFF. In DNA form, the CDR3 reads TGTGCCAGCAGCAAAACAGGGGCCGGGGAGCTGTTTTTT. The full variable domain, with the rest looked up from reference TRBV7-9 and TRBJ2-2, is DTGVSQNPRHKITKRGQNVTFRCDPISEHNRLYWYRQTLGQGPEFLTYFQNEAQLEKSRLLSDRFSAERPKGSFSTLEIQRTEQGDSAMYLCASSKTGAGELFFGEGSRLTVL.

J is TRBJ2-7 and V is TRBV5-1; TRBD1 matches 9 bases. This CDR3 is built from 12 residues. J gave up 6 bases and V 3 bases, and 1 base lay outside the gene matches. Germline lookup yields CDR1 SGHRS and CDR2 YFSETQ. CDR3 coding DNA: TGCGCCAGCAGCTCACAGGGGGCCGAGCAGTACTTC. Translated, it gives CASSSQGAEQYF.

As concerns this clone: Within the sample, other DNA sequences also encode this same CDR3. The V call is TRBV7-9, the J call TRBJ2-1; the D gene is possibly TRBD1 (6 bases). The CDR3 is 12 residues long. The ends were cut back, 3 bases at V and 7 bases at J, with 7 bases in the middle. The germline V gene has CDR1 SEHNR and CDR2 FQNEAQ (reference sequence). CDR3 sequence (DNA): TGTGCCAGCAGCTTTGGACAGAATGAGCAGTTCTTC. Encoded protein: CASSFGQNEQFF.

J is TRBJ2-5 and V is TRBV7-8; TRBD2 matches 7 bases. This CDR3 contains 19 residues. From germline, CDR1 is SGHVS and CDR2 FQNEAQ. Germline trimming cut 3 bases from V and 3 bases from J; bases unmatched to any gene: 19. CDR3 nucleotide sequence: TGTGCCAGCAGCTTCTCGCCCCGGGTCCTAGCGGAGAGGGAAGAGACCCAGTACTTC. This encodes CASSFSPRVLAEREETQYF.

This chain links TRBV27 with TRBJ2-5, with D possibly matching TRBD2 (6 bases). The V gene lost 6 bases and the J gene lost 5 bases, with 19 bases spanning the gap. The CDR3 is made up of 15 amino acids. Germline V gene sequence: CDR1 MNHEY, CDR2 SMNVEV (reference sequence). The CDR3 loop reads CASSFLGGSWETQYF. The CDR3 coding sequence is TGTGCCAGCAGCTTTTTGGGGGGTAGTTGGGAGACCCAGTACTTC.

The rearrangement links TRBV7-9 to TRBJ2-1; D remains ambiguous. Looked up from germline, CDR1 is SEHNR and CDR2 is FQNEAQ (reference sequence). There are 15 residues in the CDR3. The ends were cut back, 8 bases at V and 0 bases at J, with 14 bases in the middle. CDR3 DNA: TGTGCCAGCGAATCTTTGGAGAGCTCCTACAATGAGCAGTTCTTC. This codes for CASESLESSYNEQFF.

The chain links TRBV5-4 to TRBJ2-7; no clear D gene. Germline lookup yields CDR1 SGHNT and CDR2 YYREEE (reference sequence). CDR3 length equals 14 residues. CDR3 in amino acids: CASSFDPDTATTEV. In DNA, the CDR3 is TGTGCCAGCAGCTTCGACCCAGACACCGCCACGACTGAAGTC.

Note on this clone: This sample also contains other DNA sequences that code for the same CDR3. The CDR3 coding sequence is TGTGCCAGCAGCGTAGAGGGACTCCTCTACAATGAGCAGTTCTTC. Protein product: CASSVEGLLYNEQFF. The rearrangement joins TRBV9 to TRBJ2-1, with a possible D match to TRBD2 (6 bases). The length of the CDR3 is 15 residues. Germline CDR1 SGDLS, CDR2 YYNGEE. V lost 0 bases and J lost 3, with 10 bases in between.

The chain is built from TRBV29-1 and TRBJ1-4, with D unresolved. The CDR3 spans 13 residues. The V end was cut by 4 bases, the J end by 3 bases, with 9 bases between. Germline assignment: CDR1 SQVTM and CDR2 ANQGSEA. The CDR3 reads CSVGGGSNEKLFF. CDR3 bases: TGCAGCGTTGGTGGAGGGTCTAATGAAAAACTGTTTTTT.

The rearrangement links TRBV13 to TRBJ2-4; TRBD1 agrees at 7 bases. The germline V gene has CDR1 PRHDT and CDR2 FYEKMQ (reference sequence). After removal of 5 bases from V and 0 bases from J, the junction contained 4 bases not matched to a gene. This CDR3 spans 15 amino acids. Written as DNA, the CDR3 is TGTGCCAGCAGCGGACAGGCCGAAGCCAAAAACATTCAGTACTTC. Translated: CASSGQAEAKNIQYF.

As to this clone: A far bigger clonotype differs at one base, so this is likely a read error. The chain couples TRBV7-9 to TRBJ2-7; D gene unclear. CDR1 and CDR2 from the germline V gene are SEHNR and FQNEAQ (reference sequence). The CDR3 totals 12 residues. Trimming removed 5 bases from V and 4 bases from J, with 9 bases in between. CDR3 region: CASSVGVYEQYF. In DNA form, the CDR3 reads TGTGCCAGCAGCGTAGGAGTTTACGAGCAGTACTTC.

The V gene is TRBV10-1, the J gene TRBJ2-5, with D possibly being TRBD2 (5 bases). This CDR3 is 13 amino acids long. CDR1 and CDR2 (germline): WNHNN, SYGVQD (reference sequence). V lost 6 bases, J lost 1 base, and 9 bases lay in between. This CDR3 reads CASSVGIQETQYF. For the CDR3, the DNA is TGCGCCAGCAGCGTCGGGATCCAAGAGACCCAGTACTTC.

This chain links TRBV14 with TRBJ2-7, with TRBD1 identical over 10 bases. The CDR3 sequence is 16 residues long. Germline V CDR1 and CDR2: SGHDN, FVKESK. The J segment lost 2 bases and the V segment lost 0 bases, leaving 4 bases of the junction unmatched. CDR3 in amino acids: CASSQDSGTGAYEQYF. The CDR3 DNA reads as TGTGCCAGCAGCCAAGACTCCGGGACAGGGGCCTACGAGCAGTACTTC.

The chain is built from TRBV7-9 and TRBJ2-1, with D maybe TRBD1 (5 bases). The CDR3 loop spans 15 amino acids. Germline V CDR1 and CDR2: SEHNR, FQNEAQ (reference sequence). Trimming took off 1 base at V and 4 bases at J, with 11 bases between the two ends. The CDR3 sequence is CASSLGQLPYNEQFF. CDR3 nucleotides: TGTGCCAGCAGCTTAGGACAGCTCCCTTACAATGAGCAGTTCTTC.

J is TRBJ1-1 and V is TRBV5-1; TRBD1 matches 9 bases. Germline lookup yields CDR1 SGHRS and CDR2 YFSETQ. The CDR3 totals 15 residues. Germline trimming cut 3 bases from V and 4 bases from J; bases unmatched to any gene: 7. CDR3: CASSSTTGGGTEAFF. The CDR3, as DNA: TGCGCCAGCAGCTCGACGACAGGGGGAGGCACTGAAGCTTTCTTT.

Comment on this clone: Other DNA sequences in this sample translate to the same CDR3. This chain joins TRBV6-1 and TRBJ2-7; TRBD1 agrees at 7 bases. CDR3 length equals 14 residues. V shed 1 base, J shed 2 bases, and the junction held 2 bases outside the gene matches. Germline V gene lookup returns CDR1 MNHNS and CDR2 SASEGT. The CDR3 protein is CASSEGTGAYEQYF. In nucleotides, the CDR3 is TGTGCCAGCAGTGAAGGGACAGGCGCCTACGAGCAGTACTTC.